The 9 T cell receptor beta chains listed next were all sequenced from one sample in a study of shared T cell receptors in the human thymus. Here immunoSEQ multiplex PCR was the method, and the copy in TCRdb shows in-frame clones only, minus some. The table lists hundreds of thousands of clones, approximately 89% of them singletons. The sample was also reused in another study, on human thymus T cells.

The material sequenced was thymocytes. The receptors derive from a boy under two years old with a congenital heart defect.

This clone came up a few times. The V call is TRBV6-4, the J call TRBJ1-1; a possible D gene is TRBD1 (5 bases). With 5 bases removed from V and 4 bases from J, the gap between germline ends came to 11 bases. CDR3 length equals 13 residues. The V gene's germline CDR1 is MRHNA and CDR2 SNTAGT. CDR3 DNA sequence: TGTGCCAGCAGTAGTGCAGGGCCCACTGAAGCTTTCTTT. Amino acids: CASSSAGPTEAFF.

The genes are TRBV27 and TRBJ1-2; 7 nucleotides match TRBD1. The trim removed 0 bases at V and 1 base at J, leaving 2 bases unmatched. CDR1 and CDR2 from the germline V gene are MNHEY and SMNVEV (reference sequence). This CDR3 has 15 amino acids. CDR3 sequence (DNA): TGTGCCAGCAGTTTATCTAGGGACAGTAACTATGGCTACACCTTC. This translates into CASSLSRDSNYGYTF.

The chain employs TRBV7-9 and TRBJ2-3; no firm D call. CDR3 length equals 14 residues. The germline V gene has CDR1 SEHNR and CDR2 FQNEAQ (reference sequence). Trimming pared 5 bases from V and 0 bases from J, leaving 9 bases between. The CDR3 region is CASSPFPSTDTQYF. For the CDR3, the DNA is TGTGCCAGCAGCCCCTTCCCTAGCACAGATACGCAGTATTTT.

J is TRBJ1-1 and V is TRBV27, with TRBD1 as a possible D gene (5 bases). V was cut by 2 bases and J by 8 bases, with 21 bases left in between. The CDR3 has 16 residues. The V gene's germline CDR1 is MNHEY and CDR2 SMNVEV (reference sequence). The CDR3 here is CASSLGGAGFLKEAFF. CDR3 coding DNA: TGTGCCAGCAGTTTAGGGGGTGCGGGATTTTTGAAGGAAGCTTTCTTT.

In its sample, this clone was seen once. CDR3: CASSQVGESPLHF. CDR3 sequence (DNA): TGTGCCAGCAGCCAAGTGGGCGAATCACCCCTCCACTTT. V is TRBV14 and J is TRBJ1-6; no firm D call. V was trimmed by 1 base and J by 10 bases, leaving 8 bases between them. CDR3 length: 13 amino acids. Germline CDR1 reads SGHDN; CDR2 reads FVKESK. Combining the CDR3 with reference TRBV14 and TRBJ1-6 gives the whole variable domain EAGVTQFPSHSVIEKGQTVTLRCDPISGHDNLYWYRRVMGKEIKFLLHFVKESKQDESGMPNNRFLAERTGGTYSTLKVQPAELEDSGVYFCASSQVGESPLHFGNGTRLTVT.

The chain couples TRBV5-6 to TRBJ2-2; 10 positions agree with TRBD2. Trimming took 4 bases from V and 7 from J; bases not matched to a gene: 7. The germline V gene has CDR1 SGHDT and CDR2 YYEEEE. The CDR3 runs 15 residues. CDR3 in amino acids: CASSPSGGRGGELFF. CDR3 sequence (DNA): TGTGCCAGCAGCCCTAGCGGGGGAAGGGGCGGGGAGCTGTTTTTT.

This clone was seen only once. The chain joins TRBV30 to TRBJ2-5, with 9 positions matching TRBD1. The V and J ends lost 4 bases and 4 bases, in that order; junction bases with no gene match: 10. Per germline, CDR1 GTSNPN and CDR2 SVGIG (reference sequence). This CDR3 has 15 residues. The CDR3 region is CAWIEQGAALETQYF. CDR3 nucleotides: TGTGCCTGGATTGAACAGGGGGCAGCTCTAGAGACCCAGTACTTC.

The chain links TRBV6-1 to TRBJ1-1, with D possibly being TRBD1 (5 bases). The germline CDR1 and CDR2 sequences are MNHNS and SASEGT. V lost 3 bases and J lost 1, with 15 bases in between. The CDR3 covers 16 residues. CDR3 sequence reads: CASSDGTTTQNTEAFF. In DNA, the CDR3 is TGTGCCAGCAGTGACGGGACTACTACCCAGAACACTGAAGCTTTCTTT.

The genes are TRBV5-6 and TRBJ1-6, with 7 bases fitting TRBD1. From germline, CDR1 is SGHDT and CDR2 YYEEEE. V lost 4 bases to trimming and J lost 6 bases; unmatched junction nucleotides: 4. This CDR3 region has 14 residues. The CDR3 DNA reads TGTGCCAGCAGCATGGGGACAGTTAATTCACCCCTCCACTTT. It translates to CASSMGTVNSPLHF.